The 11 T cell receptor beta chains listed next were all sequenced from one sample in a study of T-cell memory formation after mild COVID-19 (dated by TCRdb to the early 2020s). Receptor libraries were prepared by 5' RACE. This sample was sequenced with an Illumina NovaSeq 6000. TCRdb trimmed the raw reads at Q25, called clones with MiXCR and kept productive beta chains. Each CDR3 protein appears once, grouped with its most common genes and DNA. The sample records 290,000 or so distinct CDR3 sequences, 15% to 20% of which are singletons. The leading ten clones occupy roughly 21% of the sample. Source material: PBMCs or a T cell subset sorted from them (not recorded which). Receptors originate from a man between 18 and 29 years old who had mild COVID-19 (a few samples of this study predate the infection). The sample titles of this study are shuffled in the database, so cell type and time point are left out; the donor was told from shared clones.

V gene TRBV7-9 combines with J gene TRBJ1-1; D is perhaps TRBD1 (5 bases). The CDR3 consists of 15 residues. Trimming removed 1 base from V and 4 bases from J, with 13 bases in between. Germline CDR1 and CDR2: SEHNR and FQNEAQ (reference sequence). As DNA, the CDR3 is TGTGCCAGCAGCTTAGGGGGCAGGGCCATCACTGAAGCTTTCTTT. Encoded protein: CASSLGGRAITEAFF.

This clonotype occurred many times. This chain links TRBV20-1 with TRBJ2-3; D unresolved. V was shortened by 2 bases and J by 3 bases, with 0 bases between the two germline ends. The germline CDR1 and CDR2 sequences are DFQATT and SNEGSKA (reference sequence). The CDR3 is 10 residues long. The CDR3 DNA reads TGCAGTGCTAGAACAGATACGCAGTATTTT. Translating it yields CSARTDTQYF.

This chain joins TRBV4-1 and TRBJ2-1, with D perhaps TRBD1 (6 bases). CDR3 length: 19 amino acids. Trimming shortened V by 0 bases and J by 0 bases, and 18 bases separated the two germline ends. Germline V gives CDR1 MGHRA, CDR2 YSYEKL. In nucleotides, the CDR3 is TGCGCCAGCAGCCAAGATAACAGGGCCGGCTTCACCTCCTACAATGAGCAGTTCTTC. Translating gives CASSQDNRAGFTSYNEQFF.

This clonotype appeared many times. The chain couples TRBV11-2 to TRBJ2-5; D may be TRBD1 or TRBD2 (5 bases each). Trimming removed 8 bases from V and 1 base from J, with 5 bases in between. This CDR3 spans 11 amino acids. Germline loops: CDR1 SGHAT, CDR2 FQNNGV. CDR3 coding DNA: TGTGCCAGCGGGACCCAAGAGACCCAGTACTTC. It translates to CASGTQETQYF.

This clonotype was recorded a few times. The rearrangement links TRBV20-1 to TRBJ2-7; D is unresolved. The CDR3 has 14 residues. Germline V gene sequence: CDR1 DFQATT, CDR2 SNEGSKA (reference sequence). Trimming took 5 bases from V and 0 from J, leaving 14 bases between them. The CDR3 spells CSAVLLRSSYEQYF. The CDR3, as DNA: TGCAGTGCTGTACTTCTTAGGAGCTCCTACGAGCAGTACTTC.

DNA for the CDR3: TGCGCCAGCAGTGGTCTAGCGGGGACCTACGAGCAGTACTTC. Residues: CASSGLAGTYEQYF. The gene calls are TRBV10-2 and TRBJ2-7; 9 bases agree with TRBD2. Germline CDR1 and CDR2: WSHSY and SAAADI. V was clipped by 4 bases and J by 2 bases; unmatched bases: 3. The CDR3 covers 14 residues.

The table lists this clonotype with a few counts. V and J are TRBV7-3 and TRBJ2-3; 8 positions match TRBD2. Trimming at V came to 5 bases and at J to 0 bases, leaving 7 bases not matched to a gene. The CDR3 loop spans 16 amino acids. CDR1 is SGHTA and CDR2 is FQGTGA in the germline V gene. The CDR3 nucleotides read TGTGCCAGCAGCCCCACTAGCGGCGCTAGCACAGATACGCAGTATTTT. It encodes CASSPTSGASTDTQYF.

This clonotype was seen only a few times. The chain is built from TRBV4-3 and TRBJ2-7; 8 bases are a match to TRBD1. V lost 4 bases to trimming and J lost 2 bases; unmatched junction nucleotides: 4. The germline V gene encodes CDR1 LGHNA and CDR2 YSLEER. CDR3 length: 14 residues. The CDR3 region is CASSPRTGTYEQYF. CDR3 coding DNA: TGCGCCAGCAGCCCACGGACAGGGACCTACGAGCAGTACTTC.

This chain connects TRBV19 to TRBJ1-1, with a weak D call TRBD1 (6 bases). Germline values: CDR1 LNHDA, CDR2 SQIVND (reference sequence). The V and J ends lost 2 bases and 5 bases respectively, with 12 bases between them. This CDR3 comprises 14 residues. Here the CDR3 DNA reads TGTGCCAGTAGTATACTAGGGGGTAGGACTGAAGCTTTCTTT. It specifies CASSILGGRTEAFF. Supplemented by reference TRBV19 and TRBJ1-1, the full variable domain reads DGGITQSPKYLFRKEGQNVTLSCEQNLNHDAMYWYRQDPGQGLRLIYYSQIVNDFQKGDIAEGYSVSREKKESFPLTVTSAQKNPTAFYLCASSILGGRTEAFFGQGTRLTVV.

This clonotype was observed a few times. The gene calls are TRBV29-1 and TRBJ2-3; D possibly matches TRBD1 or TRBD2 (5 bases each). Germline assignment: CDR1 SQVTM and CDR2 ANQGSEA. The CDR3 contains 14 residues. V was clipped by 3 bases and J by 0 bases, with 10 bases between them. The CDR3 sequence: CSVDEGISTDTQYF. CDR3 nucleotide sequence: TGCAGCGTTGACGAGGGGATAAGCACAGATACGCAGTATTTT.

The CDR3 region is CASSLHSQGTYSYEQYF. The DNA for the CDR3 is TGTGCCAGCAGCTTACATAGCCAGGGGACTTACTCCTACGAGCAGTACTTC. The J gene is TRBJ2-7, the V gene TRBV7-2, with D possibly called TRBD1 or TRBD2 (6 bases each). Germline V lookup: CDR1 SGHTA, CDR2 FQGNSA. V was pared by 2 bases and J by 0 bases, with 17 bases between. The CDR3 extends over 17 amino acids.